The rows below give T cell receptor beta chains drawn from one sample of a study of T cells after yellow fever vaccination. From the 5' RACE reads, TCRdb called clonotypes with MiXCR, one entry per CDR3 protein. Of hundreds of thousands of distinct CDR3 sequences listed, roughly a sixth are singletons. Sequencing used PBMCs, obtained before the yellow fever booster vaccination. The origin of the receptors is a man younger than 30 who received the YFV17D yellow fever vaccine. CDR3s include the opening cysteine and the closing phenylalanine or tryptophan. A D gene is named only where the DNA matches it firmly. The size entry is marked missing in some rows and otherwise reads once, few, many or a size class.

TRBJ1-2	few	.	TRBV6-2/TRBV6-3	TGTGCCAGCAGTTCCGTGGTTGATCTCGTTGGCTACACCTTC	CASSSVVDLVGYTF
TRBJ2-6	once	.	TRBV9	TGTGCCAGCAGCGTAGGTGCCAGGCACGAGGTCTGGGCCAACGTCCTGACTTTC	CASSVGARHEVWANVLTF
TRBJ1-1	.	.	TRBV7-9	TGTGCCACCGTATCTATGGCGGGTGAAGCTTTCTTT	CATVSMAGEAFF
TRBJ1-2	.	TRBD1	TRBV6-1	TGTGCCAGCACTGGGACCGGGACAGCCTATGGCTACACCTTC	CASTGTGTAYGYTF
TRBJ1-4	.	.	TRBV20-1	TGCAGTGCTAGAGAAGTCCGGGGGATATCAACTAATGAAAAACTGTTTTTT	CSAREVRGISTNEKLFF
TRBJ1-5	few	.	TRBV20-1	TGCAGTGCTAGAGATAGGAAAGGGGGTTGGCAGCCCCAGCATTTT	CSARDRKGGWQPQHF
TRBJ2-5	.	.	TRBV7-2	TGTGCCAGCAGCTTAGAGGGCAGAGGGCCGGAGACCCAGTACTTC	CASSLEGRGPETQYF
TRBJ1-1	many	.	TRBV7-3	TGCGCCAGCAGCTTGTCAGGGTACACTGAAGCTTTCTTT	CASSLSGYTEAFF
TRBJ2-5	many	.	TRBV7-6	TGTGCCAGCAGCTCCCGCGGGTTGGAGACCCAGTACTTC	CASSSRGLETQYF
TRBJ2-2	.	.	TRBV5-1	TGCGCCAGCAGTTTGGACCGTCCCGGGGAGCTGTTTTTT	CASSLDRPGELFF
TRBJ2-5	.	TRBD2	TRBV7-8	TGTGCCAGCAGCTTGTCCCTTGGGACTAGCTTGGAGACCCAGTACTTC	CASSLSLGTSLETQYF
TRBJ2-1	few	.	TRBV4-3	TGCGCCAGCAGCCAAGACTACGGGGGCTACAATGAGCAGTTCTTC	CASSQDYGGYNEQFF
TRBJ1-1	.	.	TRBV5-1	TGCGCCAGCCGGACGCTGAGATCCGGGAACACTGAAGCTTTCTTT	CASRTLRSGNTEAFF
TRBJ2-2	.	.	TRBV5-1	TGCGCCAGCAGCAGCCTCGGGCAGGAGGTCGGGGAGCTGTTTTTT	CASSSLGQEVGELFF
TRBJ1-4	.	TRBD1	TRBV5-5	TGTGCCAGCAGCACACAGGGGGCCTATAATGAAAAACTGTTTTTT	CASSTQGAYNEKLFF
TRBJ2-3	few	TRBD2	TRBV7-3	TGTGCCAGCAGCCCCGGGACTAGCGGGGGTTCAGGTAGCACAGATACGCAGTATTTT	CASSPGTSGGSGSTDTQYF
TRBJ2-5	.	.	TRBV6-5	TGTGCCAGCACCGGGTGGGGAGAGACCCAGTACTTC	CASTGWGETQYF
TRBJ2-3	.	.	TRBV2	TGTGCCAGCAGGGTTCTCGATGATACGCAGTATTTT	CASRVLDDTQYF
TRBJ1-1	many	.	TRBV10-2	TGCGCCAGCAGTGAGCCCGGGACCGAAATCACTGAAGCTTTCTTT	CASSEPGTEITEAFF
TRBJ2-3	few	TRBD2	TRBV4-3	TGCGCCAGCAGCCGGTCGCATCTAGCGGGGGGGCGTGAGGATACGCAGTATTTT	CASSRSHLAGGREDTQYF
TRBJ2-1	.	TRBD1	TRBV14	TGTGCCAGCAGCCGCTTGACAGGGGCCTACAATGAGCAGTTCTTC	CASSRLTGAYNEQFF
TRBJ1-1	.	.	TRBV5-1	TGCGCCAGCAGTCTCGGGGGGGGCGGATGGGACACTGAAGCTTTCTTT	CASSLGGGGWDTEAFF
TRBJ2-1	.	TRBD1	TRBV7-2	TGTGCCAGCAGCTTAGTGGGGACAGAGAATGAGCAGTTCTTC	CASSLVGTENEQFF
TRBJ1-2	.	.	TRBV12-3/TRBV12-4	TGTGCCAGCAGACGGGCGTCCGAAGTAGGCTACACCTTC	CASRRASEVGYTF
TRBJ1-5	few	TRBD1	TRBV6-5	TGTGCCAGCAGTCCCGGGACAGGGGGCGGGGGTCAGCCCCAGCATTTT	CASSPGTGGGGQPQHF
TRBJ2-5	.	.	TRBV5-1	TGCGCCAGCAGCGCCAGGGTTTGGGAGACCCAGTACTTC	CASSARVWETQYF
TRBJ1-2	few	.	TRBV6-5	TGTGCCAGCAGACCTCACGGGGCAAGTGGCTACACCTTC	CASRPHGASGYTF
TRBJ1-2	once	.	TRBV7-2	TGTGCCACCGCAGGAAACTATGGCTACACCTTC	CATAGNYGYTF
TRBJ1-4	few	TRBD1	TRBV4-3	TGCGCCAGCAGCCGGGGCGGAAGACAGGGTTGGGAAAAACTGTTTTTT	CASSRGGRQGWEKLFF
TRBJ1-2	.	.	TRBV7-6	TGTGCCAGCAGCTTTATCGAGGGGGACTATGGCTACACCTTC	CASSFIEGDYGYTF
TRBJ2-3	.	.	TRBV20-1	TGCAGTGCTAGAGATGGGCGAGGCCCAGATACGCAGTATTTT	CSARDGRGPDTQYF